A selection of T cell receptor beta chains follows, all from one sample in a study of blood T cell repertoires in COVID-19. Clones were read by immunoSEQ multiplex PCR, and TCRdb kept only the in-frame ones, dropping some. The sample lists hundreds of thousands of clones; roughly 89% were seen once. The specimen sequenced was PBMCs or T cells enriched from blood (not recorded which). These receptors were obtained from a woman in her 50s who had recovered from COVID-19. Each CDR3 is given with its conserved first and last residue. D genes are given only for firm matches. The size of a clone is reported for some rows only, either as once, few or many, or as a class for expanded clones.

.,.,TRBJ2-3,TRBV4-3,CASSQGEGVTDTQYF,TGCGCCAGCAGCCAAGGAGAGGGGGTGACAGATACGCAGTATTTT
TRBD1,.,TRBJ1-2,TRBV7-2,CAIPGQSFNYGYTF,TGTGCCATACCGGGACAGAGTTTTAACTATGGCTACACCTTC
TRBD1,.,TRBJ1-2,TRBV7-9,CASSPMASGTAFPYGYTF,TGTGCCAGCAGCCCAATGGCCTCCGGGACAGCGTTTCCCTATGGCTACACCTTC
.,.,TRBJ1-5,TRBV28,CASNDRVNQPQHF,TGTGCCAGCAACGACCGGGTAAATCAGCCCCAGCATTTT
TRBD1,.,TRBJ1-3,TRBV6-6,CASRPPTGSSDTIYF,TGTGCCAGCAGACCACCGACAGGGAGTTCGGACACCATATATTTT
.,.,TRBJ1-6,TRBV6-5,CATNPSSYNSPLHF,TGTGCCACCAATCCCAGCTCCTATAATTCACCCCTCCACTTT
.,.,TRBJ1-5,TRBV27,CASSPTSRGGFQPQHF,TGTGCCAGCAGTCCTACCTCCCGCGGTGGATTTCAGCCCCAGCATTTT
.,.,TRBJ1-1,TRBV27,CASSLRGSNTEAFF,TGTGCCAGCAGTTTACGGGGAAGTAACACTGAAGCTTTCTTT
.,.,TRBJ1-5,TRBV4-3,CASSQATGQWVNQPQHF,TGCGCCAGCAGCCAGGCCACCGGACAGTGGGTTAATCAGCCCCAGCATTTT
TRBD1,once,TRBJ2-2,TRBV7-2,CASSKKTGGANTGELFF,TGTGCCAGCAGCAAGAAGACAGGGGGCGCGAACACCGGGGAGCTGTTTTTT
.,.,TRBJ1-3,TRBV18,CASSPQEGAGNTIYF,TGTGCCAGCTCACCCCAGGAAGGGGCTGGAAACACCATATATTTT
TRBD2,.,TRBJ2-1,TRBV2,CASNSAEGLGSYNEQFF,TGTGCCAGCAATTCAGCCGAGGGACTAGGGTCCTACAATGAGCAGTTCTTC
TRBD1,once,TRBJ1-2,TRBV9,CASSAPPGQGVYGYTF,TGTGCCAGCAGCGCCCCCCCGGGACAGGGTGTCTATGGCTACACCTTC
.,.,TRBJ1-1,TRBV5-1,CASSRQGGNTEAFF,TGCGCCAGCAGCCGCCAAGGGGGGAACACTGAAGCTTTCTTT
TRBD1,.,TRBJ2-7,TRBV2,CASSGPIRQGNEQYF,TGTGCCAGCAGTGGTCCCATCAGACAGGGCAACGAGCAGTACTTC
TRBD1,.,TRBJ1-3,TRBV7-9,CASQGQVSSGNTIYF,TGTGCCAGCCAGGGACAGGTTAGCTCTGGAAACACCATATATTTT
TRBD1,.,TRBJ2-7,TRBV5-1,CASSPADRLIPYEQYF,TGCGCCAGCAGCCCCGCGGACAGGTTAATACCCTACGAGCAGTACTTC
.,.,TRBJ1-1,TRBV5-1,CASSIGVANTEAFF,TGCGCCAGCAGCATAGGGGTCGCGAACACTGAAGCTTTCTTT
.,.,TRBJ1-2,TRBV4-3,CASSQEGFGGVNYGYTF,TGCGCCAGCAGCCAAGAGGGTTTCGGGGGGGTGAACTATGGCTACACCTTC
TRBD1,.,TRBJ1-2,TRBV4-1,CASSQGGQGMNGYTF,TGCGCCAGCAGCCAAGGGGGACAGGGGATGAATGGCTACACCTTC
TRBD2,.,TRBJ2-3,TRBV11-3,CASSTSGGTTDTQYF,TGTGCCAGCAGCACGAGCGGGGGGACCACAGATACGCAGTATTTT
.,.,TRBJ2-1,TRBV5-5,CASSFRGMEEQFF,TGTGCCAGCAGCTTCAGGGGAATGGAGGAGCAGTTCTTC
.,.,TRBJ1-5,TRBV4-1,CASSPTVRGGPQPQHF,TGCGCCAGCAGCCCGACCGTGCGCGGGGGCCCTCAGCCCCAGCATTTT
TRBD2,.,TRBJ2-1,TRBV4-3,CASSERGGANEQFF,TGCGCCAGCAGCGAACGCGGGGGGGCTAATGAGCAGTTCTTC
TRBD1,.,TRBJ1-5,TRBV19,CASSLSGQVVQPQHF,TGTGCCAGTAGTCTTAGCGGACAGGTTGTGCAGCCCCAGCATTTT
.,.,TRBJ2-3,TRBV7-3,CASSLGTTSTDTQYF,TGTGCCAGCAGCTTAGGGACAACAAGCACAGATACGCAGTATTTT
.,.,TRBJ2-3,TRBV10-2,CASSGTALTDTQYF,TGCGCCAGCAGTGGGACTGCACTCACAGATACGCAGTATTTT
.,.,TRBJ2-7,TRBV6-5,CASSSYDRPYEQYF,TGTGCCAGCAGTTCCTACGACAGGCCCTACGAGCAGTACTTC